The clone carrying this T cell receptor (beta chain) has just a few counts. Antigen: not known. This sample was taken from a study of type 1 and type 2 diabetes patients. For the study at large: From PBMCs, CD4+ and CD8+ T cells were isolated by magnetic microbeads. Findings and caveats of the study: Between type 2 diabetes and control samples, V and J usage averaged roughly 0.97 correlation. Type 2 diabetes repertoires were more diverse than type 1 diabetes repertoires.

Diabetic patients met standard criteria for type 1 or type 2 diabetes. The PCR template was genomic DNA. A primer set of 30 forward and 13 reverse primers amplified the CDR3. TCRdb re-derived calls from the multiplex PCR reads in MiXCR, one entry per CDR3 protein. This sample has fewer than 350,000 distinct CDR3 sequences, with 45% to 60% found just once. V gave up 10 bases and J gave up 2 bases, with 15 bases separating them. The germline CDR1 and CDR2 sequences are WSHSY and SAAADI. There are 13 residues in the CDR3. This receptor was obtained from a man younger than 30 with type 2 diabetes. The sample consisted of peripheral blood mononuclear cells (PBMCs). The chain combines TRBV10-2 with TRBJ2-7; unclear D gene. CDR3 protein: CATKNQATYEQYF. CDR3 coding DNA: TGCGCCACCAAAAACCAGGCGACCTACGAGCAGTACTTC.